Presented here are 18 T cell receptor beta chains from one specimen sequenced in a study of cytomegalovirus exposure and HLA in healthy donors (dated by TCRdb to 2017 to 2019). Library preparation used the immunoSEQ multiplex PCR assay. For the multiplex PCR, a mixture combining 60 forward primers for TCR Vbeta segments and 13 reverse primers for TCR Jbeta segments was used. TCRdb took over this immuneACCESS table, retaining in-frame rearrangements with V and J assigned. Such tables are incomplete; in checked studies, under half of the missing clones stem from an unresolved V gene, and the remainder is unexplained. The sample contains more than 80,000 clones, about 81% of them found a single time. Roughly 4.2% of the sample is in the top ten clones. The sequencing input was PBMCs. These receptor sequences come from a man aged 55 to 70 in good health and CMV-seronegative.

A few counts support this clone. The chain links TRBV19 to TRBJ1-5; D is uncertain. V lost 3 bases and J 4 bases, leaving 7 bases between the germline ends. The germline gives CDR1 LNHDA, CDR2 SQIVND (reference sequence). The CDR3 sequence is 13 residues long. The DNA for the CDR3 is TGTGCCAGTAGTATTGAGGGAAATCAGCCCCAGCATTTT. This encodes CASSIEGNQPQHF.

This chain joins TRBV2 and TRBJ1-3; D ambiguous. Germline V lookup: CDR1 SNHLY, CDR2 FYNNEI. The CDR3 loop spans 12 amino acids. V was cut by 8 bases and J by 7 bases, with 12 bases left in between. CDR3 sequence (DNA): TGTGCCAGCGAACCGAGTCGGAACACCATATATTTT. Translating it yields CASEPSRNTIYF.

This chain connects TRBV5-1 to TRBJ2-7; TRBD2 agrees at 10 bases. Unmatched junction bases numbered 7, after V lost 0 bases and J lost 7 bases. The CDR3 is made up of 15 amino acids. Germline loops: CDR1 SGHRS, CDR2 YFSETQ. The CDR3 coding sequence is TGCGCCAGCAGCTTGGACCTAGCGGGGGCATGGGAGCAGTACTTC. Protein sequence: CASSLDLAGAWEQYF.

This sequence joins TRBV2 and TRBJ2-1; perhaps TRBD1 as D (6 bases). The germline V and J ends were trimmed by 0 bases and 2 bases, with 11 bases remaining between them. Germline CDR1 SNHLY, CDR2 FYNNEI. The CDR3 length is 16 residues. CDR3 bases: TGTGCCAGCAGTGAAGCGCGCCAGGGGCCCTACAATGAGCAGTTCTTC. It is translated as CASSEARQGPYNEQFF.

The genes are TRBV7-6 and TRBJ2-7, with TRBD1 matching over 8 bases. J lost 4 bases, V lost 5 bases, and 7 bases had no gene match. There are 14 residues in the CDR3. Germline CDR1 and CDR2: SGHVS and FNYEAQ. The CDR3 loop is CASSLRQGRYEQYF. CDR3 DNA sequence: TGTGCCAGCAGCCTACGACAGGGGCGATACGAGCAGTACTTC.

The chain recombines TRBV5-1 with TRBJ2-3, with 7 bases that match TRBD1. The germline gives CDR1 SGHRS, CDR2 YFSETQ. The CDR3 spans 13 residues. V lost 4 bases, J lost 1 base, and 0 bases stayed unmatched. As DNA, the CDR3 is TGCGCCAGCAGCGGACAGGGCACAGATACGCAGTATTTT. This encodes CASSGQGTDTQYF. Based on the CDR3 plus reference TRBV5-1 and TRBJ2-3, the full variable domain is KAGVTQTPRYLIKTRGQQVTLSCSPISGHRSVSWYQQTPGQGLQFLFEYFSETQRNKGNFPGRFSGRQFSNSRSEMNVSTLELGDSALYLCASSGQGTDTQYFGPGTRLTVL.

Worth noting for this clone: The junction differs from germline at one of its ends, possibly a read error. The gene calls are TRBV7-9 and TRBJ2-3, with D hard to call. Germline lookup yields CDR1 SEHNR and CDR2 FQNEAQ (reference sequence). The CDR3 has 15 amino acids. DNA of the CDR3: TGTTCCAGCAGCTTATCACGGTCTGACACAGATACGCAGTATTTT. Translating gives CSSSLSRSDTDTQYF.

The V gene is TRBV2, the J gene TRBJ1-2; D may be TRBD1 (6 bases). The CDR3 covers 14 residues. Germline V CDR1 and CDR2: SNHLY, FYNNEI. V lost 2 bases and J 4 bases, leaving 11 bases between the germline ends. The CDR3 region is CASSERGQSYGYTF. In DNA, the CDR3 is TGTGCCAGCAGTGAACGAGGACAGTCCTATGGCTACACCTTC.

On this clone: The CDR3 does not close with the conserved phenylalanine or tryptophan, likely indicating a read error. The chain joins TRBV6-9 to TRBJ1-5; no firm D call. Germline V gene sequence: CDR1 MNHGY, CDR2 SVAAGI. The CDR3 sequence is 14 residues long. The V gene lost 4 bases and the J gene lost 5 bases, with 12 bases spanning the gap. CDR3 protein: CASSSWAFHQPQHC. CDR3 coding DNA: TGTGCCAGCAGTTCGTGGGCCTTTCATCAGCCCCAGCATTGT.

This chain joins TRBV27 and TRBJ2-3; possible D gene TRBD1, 7 bases. The V and J ends lost 7 bases and 5 bases respectively, with 16 bases between them. The CDR3 covers 14 residues. CDR1 MNHEY and CDR2 SMNVEV come from the germline V gene (reference sequence). In DNA form, the CDR3 reads TGTGCCAGCATGGAGTTCAGGGGGGAAGATACGCAGTATTTT. The encoded protein is CASMEFRGEDTQYF.

This chain joins TRBV18 and TRBJ1-1, with D unclear. Germline CDR1 and CDR2: KGHSH and LQKENI. The CDR3 spans 13 residues. V was clipped by 1 base and J by 5 bases, with 8 bases between them. CDR3 loop: CASSPLGGTEAFF. CDR3 coding DNA: TGTGCCAGCTCACCACTAGGAGGGACTGAAGCTTTCTTT.

The V call is TRBV4-2, the J call TRBJ1-2; 7 nucleotides agree with TRBD1. The CDR3 has 16 amino acids. The trim removed 0 bases at V and 5 bases at J, leaving 9 bases unmatched. The germline V gene has CDR1 LGHNA and CDR2 YNFKEQ. The CDR3 loop reads CASSQEPSGTAYGYTF. The DNA of the CDR3 is TGTGCCAGCAGCCAAGAACCCTCCGGGACAGCTTATGGCTACACCTTC.

The chain joins TRBV7-2 to TRBJ2-1; TRBD2 matches 11 bases. The ends lost 4 bases at V and 0 bases at J; junction bases unmatched: 2. Germline-derived CDR1 and CDR2 are SGHTA and FQGNSA. The CDR3 has 16 residues. The CDR3 sequence is CASSSGLAGSYNEQFF. In nucleotides, the CDR3 is TGTGCCAGCAGCTCTGGACTAGCGGGCTCCTACAATGAGCAGTTCTTC. Using reference TRBV7-2 and TRBJ2-1 for the parts outside the CDR3, the full variable domain is GAGVSQSPSNKVTEKGKDVELRCDPISGHTALYWYRQSLGQGLEFLIYFQGNSAPDKSGLPSDRFSAERTGGSVSTLTIQRTQQEDSAVYLCASSSGLAGSYNEQFFGPGTRLTVL.

V gene TRBV5-1 combines with J gene TRBJ2-7; D gene uncertain. CDR3 size: 12 residues. CDR1 SGHRS and CDR2 YFSETQ come from the germline V gene. Trimming cost V 4 bases and J 2 bases, with 7 bases left between them. Here the CDR3 DNA reads TGCGCCAGCAGCATGCCGGCCTACGAGCAGTACTTC. Translation: CASSMPAYEQYF.

This chain links TRBV28 with TRBJ1-5, with D perhaps matching TRBD1 (5 bases). This CDR3 is built from 14 residues. The germline gives CDR1 MDHEN, CDR2 SYDVKM. The V end lost 4 bases, the J end lost 1 base, and 8 bases lay between the germline ends. The CDR3 nucleotides are TGTGCCAGCAGTTCCTCAGGGAGCAATCAGCCCCAGCATTTT. Amino acids: CASSSSGSNQPQHF.

V gene TRBV6-5 combines with J gene TRBJ1-2; 7 nucleotides line up with TRBD1. The length of the CDR3 is 14 residues. Trimming cost V 6 bases and J 0 bases; bases outside gene matches: 4. CDR1 MNHEY and CDR2 SVGAGI come from the germline V gene. The CDR3 sequence is CASRPDRTNYGYTF. CDR3 sequence (DNA): TGTGCCAGCAGGCCGGACAGGACTAACTATGGCTACACCTTC.

The chain has TRBV19 and TRBJ2-1; 8 positions agree with TRBD1. With 3 bases clipped from V and 2 bases from J, the junction kept 3 bases outside the gene matches. Germline values: CDR1 LNHDA, CDR2 SQIVND (reference sequence). The CDR3 runs to 15 residues. CDR3 residues: CASSIGTGPYNEQFF. The CDR3 DNA sequence: TGTGCCAGTAGTATTGGGACAGGACCCTACAATGAGCAGTTCTTC.

This chain uses TRBV7-9 with TRBJ2-5; 7 bases map to TRBD1. Germline loops: CDR1 SEHNR, CDR2 FQNEAQ (reference sequence). V lost 3 bases and J lost 5; bases outside the gene matches: 9. The CDR3 is made up of 15 amino acids. The CDR3: CASSFTGAPTETQYF. CDR3 DNA sequence: TGTGCCAGCAGCTTTACAGGGGCCCCCACGGAGACCCAGTACTTC.